This record concerns one T cell receptor beta chain sequence. The sample belongs to a study of shared clonotypes between healthy human individuals. Unsorted samples used approximately 99 million PBMCs for genomic DNA. Running of the assay took place at deep level. The authors sequenced unsorted PBMC DNA on ten immunoSEQ deep assay plates. Sequenced by immunoSEQ multiplex PCR; TCRdb stores in-frame clones only, minus some. The sample lists a few hundred thousand clones, roughly three quarters occurring once. This CDR3 is built from 15 residues. The germline V gene has CDR1 SGDLS and CDR2 YYNGEE. Trimming took off 3 bases at V and 1 base at J, with 11 bases between the two ends.

V usage is TRBV9 and J usage is TRBJ2-1, with D hard to call. What was sequenced was PBMCs. This clonotype originated in a woman in her thirties or forties in good health. Some clones in this sample may be carry-over from other donors' samples. CDR3 region: CASSATTRSYNEQFF. The CDR3 region has the DNA TGTGCCAGCAGCGCTACTACACGGTCCTACAATGAGCAGTTCTTC.